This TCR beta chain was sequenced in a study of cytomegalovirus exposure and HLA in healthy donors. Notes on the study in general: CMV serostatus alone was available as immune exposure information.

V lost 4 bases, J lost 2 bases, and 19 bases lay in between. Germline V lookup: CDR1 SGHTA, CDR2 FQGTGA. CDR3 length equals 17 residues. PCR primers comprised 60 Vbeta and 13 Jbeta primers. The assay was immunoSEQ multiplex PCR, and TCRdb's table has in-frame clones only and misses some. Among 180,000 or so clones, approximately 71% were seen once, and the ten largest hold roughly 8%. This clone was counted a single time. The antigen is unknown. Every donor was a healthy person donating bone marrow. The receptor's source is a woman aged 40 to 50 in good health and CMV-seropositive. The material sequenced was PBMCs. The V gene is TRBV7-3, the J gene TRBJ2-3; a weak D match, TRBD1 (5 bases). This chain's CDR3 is CASSSSHTGFSTDTQYF. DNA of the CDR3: TGTGCCAGCAGCTCCTCACATACAGGTTTCTCCACAGATACGCAGTATTTT.